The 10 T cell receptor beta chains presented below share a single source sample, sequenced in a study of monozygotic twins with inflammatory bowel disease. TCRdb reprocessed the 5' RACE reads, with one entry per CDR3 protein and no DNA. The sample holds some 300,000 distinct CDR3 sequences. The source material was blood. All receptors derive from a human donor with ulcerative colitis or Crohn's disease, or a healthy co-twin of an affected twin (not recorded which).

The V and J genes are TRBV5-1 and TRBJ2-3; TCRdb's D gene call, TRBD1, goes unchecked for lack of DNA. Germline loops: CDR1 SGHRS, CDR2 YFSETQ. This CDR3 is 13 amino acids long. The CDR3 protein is CASSPPGTDTQYF.

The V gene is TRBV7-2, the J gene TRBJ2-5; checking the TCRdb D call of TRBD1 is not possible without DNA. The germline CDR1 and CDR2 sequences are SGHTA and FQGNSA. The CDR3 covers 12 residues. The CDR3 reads CASSLTSRGQYF. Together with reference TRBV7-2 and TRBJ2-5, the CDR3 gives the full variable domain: GAGVSQSPSNKVTEKGKDVELRCDPISGHTALYWYRQSLGQGLEFLIYFQGNSAPDKSGLPSDRFSAERTGGSVSTLTIQRTQQEDSAVYLCASSLTSRGQYFGPGTRLLVL.

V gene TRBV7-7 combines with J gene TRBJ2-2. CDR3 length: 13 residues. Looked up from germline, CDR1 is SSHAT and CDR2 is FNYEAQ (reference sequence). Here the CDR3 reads CASSPTFTGELFF.

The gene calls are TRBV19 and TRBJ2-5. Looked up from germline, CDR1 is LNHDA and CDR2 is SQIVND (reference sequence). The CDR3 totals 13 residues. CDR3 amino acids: CASSMGSQETQYF. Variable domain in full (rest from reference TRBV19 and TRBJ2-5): DGGITQSPKYLFRKEGQNVTLSCEQNLNHDAMYWYRQDPGQGLRLIYYSQIVNDFQKGDIAEGYSVSREKKESFPLTVTSAQKNPTAFYLCASSMGSQETQYFGPGTRLLVL.

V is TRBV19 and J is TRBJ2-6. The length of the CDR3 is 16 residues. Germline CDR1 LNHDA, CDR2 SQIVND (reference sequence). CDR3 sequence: CASSILGTTGANVLTF.

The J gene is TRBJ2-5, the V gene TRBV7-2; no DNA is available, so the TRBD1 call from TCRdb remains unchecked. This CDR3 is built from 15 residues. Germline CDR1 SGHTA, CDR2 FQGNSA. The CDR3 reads CASRKDRAPSGTQYF.

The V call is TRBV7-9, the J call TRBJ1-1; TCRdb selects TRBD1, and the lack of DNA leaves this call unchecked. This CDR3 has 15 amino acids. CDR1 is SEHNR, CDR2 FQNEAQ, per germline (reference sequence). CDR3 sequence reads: CASSLGQGFDTEAFF.

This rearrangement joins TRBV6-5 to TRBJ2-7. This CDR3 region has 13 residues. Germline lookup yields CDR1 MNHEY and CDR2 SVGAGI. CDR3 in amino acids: CASSYRELYEQYF.

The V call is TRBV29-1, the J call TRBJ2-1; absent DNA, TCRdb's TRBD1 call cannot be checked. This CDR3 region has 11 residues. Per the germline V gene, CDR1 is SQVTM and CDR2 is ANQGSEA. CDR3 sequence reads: CSARWRDKGFF.

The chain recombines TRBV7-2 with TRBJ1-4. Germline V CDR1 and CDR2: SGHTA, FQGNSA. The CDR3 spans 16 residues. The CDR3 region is CASSLRQQVGSEKLFF.